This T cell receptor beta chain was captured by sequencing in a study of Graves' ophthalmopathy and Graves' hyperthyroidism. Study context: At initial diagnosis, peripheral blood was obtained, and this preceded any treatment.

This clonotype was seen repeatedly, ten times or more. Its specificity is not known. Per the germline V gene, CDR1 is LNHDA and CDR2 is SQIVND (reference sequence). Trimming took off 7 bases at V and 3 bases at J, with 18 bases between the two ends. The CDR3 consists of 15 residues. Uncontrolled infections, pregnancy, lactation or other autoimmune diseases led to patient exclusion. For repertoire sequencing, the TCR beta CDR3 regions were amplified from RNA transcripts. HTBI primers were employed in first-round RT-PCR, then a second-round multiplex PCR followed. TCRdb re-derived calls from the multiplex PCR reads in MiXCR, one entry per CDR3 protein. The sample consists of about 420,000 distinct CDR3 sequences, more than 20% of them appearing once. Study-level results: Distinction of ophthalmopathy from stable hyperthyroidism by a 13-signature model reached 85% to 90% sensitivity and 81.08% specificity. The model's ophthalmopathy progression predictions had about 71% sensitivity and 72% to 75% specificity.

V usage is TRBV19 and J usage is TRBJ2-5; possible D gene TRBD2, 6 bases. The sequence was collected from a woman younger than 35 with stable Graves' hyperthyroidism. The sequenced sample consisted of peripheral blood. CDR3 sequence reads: CASKGLAREEETQYF. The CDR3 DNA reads TGTGCCAGTAAGGGACTGGCGAGGGAGGAAGAGACCCAGTACTTC.